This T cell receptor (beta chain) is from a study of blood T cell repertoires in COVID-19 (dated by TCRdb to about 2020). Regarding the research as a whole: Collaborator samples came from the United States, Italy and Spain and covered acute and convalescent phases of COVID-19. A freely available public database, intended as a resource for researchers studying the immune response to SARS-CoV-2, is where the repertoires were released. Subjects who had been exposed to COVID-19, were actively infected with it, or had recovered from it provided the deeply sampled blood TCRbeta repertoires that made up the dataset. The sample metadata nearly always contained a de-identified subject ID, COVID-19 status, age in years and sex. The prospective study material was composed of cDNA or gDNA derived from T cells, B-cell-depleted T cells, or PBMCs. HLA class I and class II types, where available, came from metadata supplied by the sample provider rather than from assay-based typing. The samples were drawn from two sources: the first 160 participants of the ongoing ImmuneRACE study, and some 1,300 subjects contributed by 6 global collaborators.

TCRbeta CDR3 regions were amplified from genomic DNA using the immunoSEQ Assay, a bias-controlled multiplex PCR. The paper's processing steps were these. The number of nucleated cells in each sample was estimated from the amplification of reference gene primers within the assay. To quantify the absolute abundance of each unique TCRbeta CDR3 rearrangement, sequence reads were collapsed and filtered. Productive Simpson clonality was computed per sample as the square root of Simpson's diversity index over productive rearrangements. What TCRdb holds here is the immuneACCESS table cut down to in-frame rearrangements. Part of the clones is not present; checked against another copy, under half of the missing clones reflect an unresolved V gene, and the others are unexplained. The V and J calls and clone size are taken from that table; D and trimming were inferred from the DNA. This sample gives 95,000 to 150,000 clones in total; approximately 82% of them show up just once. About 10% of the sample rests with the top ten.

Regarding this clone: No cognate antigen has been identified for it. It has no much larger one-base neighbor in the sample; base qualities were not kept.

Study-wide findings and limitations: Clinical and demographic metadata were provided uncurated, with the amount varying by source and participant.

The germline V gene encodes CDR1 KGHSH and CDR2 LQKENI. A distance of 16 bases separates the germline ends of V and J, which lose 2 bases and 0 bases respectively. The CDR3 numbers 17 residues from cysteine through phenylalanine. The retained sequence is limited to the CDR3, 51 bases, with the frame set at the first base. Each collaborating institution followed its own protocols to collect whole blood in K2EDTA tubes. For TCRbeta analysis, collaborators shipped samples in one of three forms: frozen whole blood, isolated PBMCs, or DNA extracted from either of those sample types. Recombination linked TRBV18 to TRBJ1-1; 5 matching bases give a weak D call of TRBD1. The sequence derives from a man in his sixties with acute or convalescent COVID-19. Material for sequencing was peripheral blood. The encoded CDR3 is CASSPKTFREVNTEAFF. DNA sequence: TGTGCCAGCTCACCAAAAACCTTCAGGGAGGTGAACACTGAAGCTTTCTTT.